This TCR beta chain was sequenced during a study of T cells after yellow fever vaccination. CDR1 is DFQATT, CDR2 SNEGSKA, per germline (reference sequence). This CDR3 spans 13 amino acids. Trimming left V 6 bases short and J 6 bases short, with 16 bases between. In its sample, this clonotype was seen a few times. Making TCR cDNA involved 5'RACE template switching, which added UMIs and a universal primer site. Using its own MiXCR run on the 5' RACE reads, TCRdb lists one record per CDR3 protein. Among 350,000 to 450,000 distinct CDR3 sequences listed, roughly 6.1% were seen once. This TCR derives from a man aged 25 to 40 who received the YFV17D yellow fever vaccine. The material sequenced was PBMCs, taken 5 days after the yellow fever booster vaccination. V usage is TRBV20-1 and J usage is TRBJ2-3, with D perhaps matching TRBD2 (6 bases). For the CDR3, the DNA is TGCAGTGCCCCCGGCGGTGGGGGGGATACGCAGTATTTT. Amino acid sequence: CSAPGGGGDTQYF.